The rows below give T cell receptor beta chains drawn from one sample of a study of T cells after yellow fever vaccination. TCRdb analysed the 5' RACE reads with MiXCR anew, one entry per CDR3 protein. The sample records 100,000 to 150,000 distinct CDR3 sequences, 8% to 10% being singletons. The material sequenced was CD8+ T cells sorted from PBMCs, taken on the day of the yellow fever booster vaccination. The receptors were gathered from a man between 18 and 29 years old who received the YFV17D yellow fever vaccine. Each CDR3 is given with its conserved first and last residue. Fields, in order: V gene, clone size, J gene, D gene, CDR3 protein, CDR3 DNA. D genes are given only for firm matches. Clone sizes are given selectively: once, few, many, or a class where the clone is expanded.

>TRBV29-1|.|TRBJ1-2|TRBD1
CSVTGVVPNYGYTF
TGCAGCGTTACAGGGGTCGTACCTAACTATGGCTACACCTTC
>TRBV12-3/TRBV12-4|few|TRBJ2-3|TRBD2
CASSVAGGPDTQYF
TGTGCCAGCAGCGTAGCGGGGGGGCCCGATACGCAGTATTTT
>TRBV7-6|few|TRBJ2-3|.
CASSSVGSGPGDTQYF
TGTGCCAGCAGCTCCGTGGGGAGCGGCCCCGGTGATACGCAGTATTTT
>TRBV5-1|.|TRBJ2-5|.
CASRAGNQETQYF
TGCGCCAGCAGGGCGGGGAACCAAGAGACCCAGTACTTC
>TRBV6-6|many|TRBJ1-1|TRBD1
CASSYRQGAAFF
TGTGCCAGCAGTTACAGACAGGGGGCTGCTTTCTTT
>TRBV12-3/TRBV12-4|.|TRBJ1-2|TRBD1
CASSLQGAVGYTF
TGTGCCAGCAGTCTGCAGGGGGCCGTAGGCTACACCTTC
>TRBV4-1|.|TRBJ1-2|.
CASSQSLTGRGYGYTF
TGCGCCAGCAGCCAAAGCCTTACAGGGCGCGGCTATGGCTACACCTTC
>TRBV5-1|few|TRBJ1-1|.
CASSFDPGNTEAFF
TGCGCCAGCAGCTTTGACCCAGGAAACACTGAAGCTTTCTTT
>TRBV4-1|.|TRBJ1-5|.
CASSQDWGGTSQHF
TGCGCCAGCAGCCAAGATTGGGGGGGCACATCCCAGCATTTT
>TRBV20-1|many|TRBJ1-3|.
CSARGDTDSGNTIYF
TGCAGTGCCAGAGGGGACACTGACTCTGGAAACACCATATATTTT
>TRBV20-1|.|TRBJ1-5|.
CSASGGYSNQPQHF
TGCAGTGCTAGCGGAGGTTATAGCAATCAGCCCCAGCATTTT
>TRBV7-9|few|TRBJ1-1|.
CASSQGGMLAFF
TGTGCCAGCAGCCAAGGAGGGATGCTAGCTTTCTTT
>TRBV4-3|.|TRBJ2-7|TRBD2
CASSQDAASGPYEQYF
TGCGCCAGCAGCCAAGATGCAGCTAGCGGGCCCTACGAGCAGTACTTC
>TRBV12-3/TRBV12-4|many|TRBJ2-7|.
CASSPTPTGEQYF
TGTGCCAGCAGTCCCACCCCCACAGGCGAGCAGTACTTC
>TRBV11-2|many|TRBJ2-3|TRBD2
CASSLVGGAVDTQYF
TGTGCCAGCAGCTTAGTCGGGGGGGCAGTAGATACGCAGTATTTT
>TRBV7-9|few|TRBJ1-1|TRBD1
CASSLESTGLMNTEAFF
TGTGCCAGCAGCTTAGAATCGACAGGGCTCATGAACACTGAAGCTTTCTTT
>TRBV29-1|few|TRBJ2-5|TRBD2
CSVAGGYQETQYF
TGCAGCGTTGCGGGGGGGTACCAAGAGACCCAGTACTTC
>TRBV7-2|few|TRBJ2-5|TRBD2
CASSLETSGRAQYF
TGTGCCAGCAGCTTAGAAACTAGCGGGCGGGCCCAGTACTTC
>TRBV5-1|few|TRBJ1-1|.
CASSLVEGEAFF
TGCGCCAGCAGCTTGGTGGAAGGTGAAGCTTTCTTT
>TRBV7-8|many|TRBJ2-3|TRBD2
CASSLAPGGSTDTQYF
TGTGCCAGCAGCTTAGCGCCGGGGGGAAGCACAGATACGCAGTATTTT
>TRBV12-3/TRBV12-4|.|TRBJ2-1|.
CATPHVLKDHNEQFF
TGTGCCACCCCCCATGTGCTAAAAGACCACAATGAGCAGTTCTTC
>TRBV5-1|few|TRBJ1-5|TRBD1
CASTRSRDRGCNQPQHF
TGCGCCAGCACCCGGTCCCGAGACAGGGGTTGCAATCAGCCCCAGCATTTT
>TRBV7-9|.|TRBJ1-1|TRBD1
CASRHRDRGIAFF
TGTGCCAGCAGGCACCGGGACAGGGGAATCGCTTTCTTT
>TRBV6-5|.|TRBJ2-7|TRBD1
CASSWTGSSYEQYF
TGTGCCAGCAGTTGGACAGGGAGTTCCTACGAGCAGTACTTC
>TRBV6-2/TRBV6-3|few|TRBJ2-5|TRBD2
CASSSGTSVQETQYF
TGTGCCAGCAGTTCCGGGACTAGCGTACAAGAGACCCAGTACTTC
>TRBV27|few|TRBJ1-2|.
CASSFSGSSYGYTF
TGTGCCAGCAGTTTTTCAGGGAGTTCCTATGGCTACACCTTC
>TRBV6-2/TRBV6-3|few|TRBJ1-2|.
CASSRRVKGNGYTF
TGTGCCAGCAGCCGGAGGGTTAAGGGAAATGGCTACACCTTC
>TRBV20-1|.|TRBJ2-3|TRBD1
CSAVTGSSTDTQYF
TGCAGTGCTGTGACAGGGAGTAGCACAGATACGCAGTATTTT
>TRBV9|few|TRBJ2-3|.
CASSAYTSREQYF
TGTGCCAGCAGCGCCTATACTAGCCGGGAGCAGTATTTT
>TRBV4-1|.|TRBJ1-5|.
CASSPGTYSNQPQHF
TGCGCCAGCAGCCCAGGTACTTATAGCAATCAGCCCCAGCATTTT
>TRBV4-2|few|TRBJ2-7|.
CASSQGSGPYEQYF
TGTGCCAGCAGCCAAGGATCAGGGCCCTACGAGCAGTACTTC
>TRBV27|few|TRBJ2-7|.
CASSLFGPSYEQYF
TGTGCCAGCAGTTTGTTTGGGCCGTCGTACGAGCAGTACTTC
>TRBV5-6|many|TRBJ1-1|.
CASSTTGHTEAFF
TGTGCCAGCAGCACCACTGGGCACACTGAAGCTTTCTTT
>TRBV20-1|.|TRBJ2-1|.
CSAPSPRRQFF
TGCAGTGCTCCTTCACCCAGGCGGCAGTTCTTC
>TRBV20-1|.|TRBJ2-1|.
CSARVKGGQYNEQFF
TGCAGTGCTAGAGTGAAGGGTGGGCAGTACAATGAGCAGTTCTTC
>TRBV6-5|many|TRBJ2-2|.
CASSYLVDTGELFF
TGTGCCAGCAGTTACCTGGTCGACACCGGGGAGCTGTTTTTT
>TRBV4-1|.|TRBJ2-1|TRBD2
CASSPVGGGSSYNEQFF
TGCGCCAGCAGCCCCGTTGGCGGGGGGAGCTCCTACAATGAGCAGTTCTTC
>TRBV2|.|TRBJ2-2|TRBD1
CASKGQGSTGELFF
TGTGCCAGCAAAGGACAGGGCTCCACCGGGGAGCTGTTTTTT
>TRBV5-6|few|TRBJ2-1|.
CASTLVTNEQFF
TGTGCCAGCACCTTAGTCACCAATGAGCAGTTCTTC
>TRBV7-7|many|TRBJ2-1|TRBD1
CASSLGTVGDEQFF
TGTGCTAGCAGCTTAGGGACAGTGGGTGATGAGCAGTTCTTC
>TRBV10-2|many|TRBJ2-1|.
CASSGGSSYNEQFF
TGCGCCAGCAGTGGCGGCAGCTCCTACAATGAGCAGTTCTTC
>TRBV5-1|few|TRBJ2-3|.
CASSPIRLDTDTQYF
TGCGCCAGCAGCCCCATTAGACTGGACACAGATACGCAGTATTTT
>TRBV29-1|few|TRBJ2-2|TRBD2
CSVEDVGGESTGELFF
TGCAGCGTTGAAGATGTGGGAGGGGAGAGCACCGGGGAGCTGTTTTTT
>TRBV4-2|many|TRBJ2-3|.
CASSQDMVYRGRADTQYF
TGTGCCAGCAGCCAAGACATGGTCTACCGAGGAAGGGCAGATACGCAGTATTTT
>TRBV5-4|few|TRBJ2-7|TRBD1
CASSLPALQGSYEQYF
TGTGCCAGCAGCCTTCCCGCTTTACAGGGGTCATACGAGCAGTACTTC
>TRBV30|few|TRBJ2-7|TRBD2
CAWSVGSGAPFSEQYF
TGTGCCTGGAGTGTAGGTAGCGGGGCACCTTTCTCTGAGCAGTACTTC
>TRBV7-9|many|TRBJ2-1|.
CASSPDMSSYNEQFF
TGTGCCAGCAGCCCCGATATGAGCTCCTACAATGAGCAGTTCTTC
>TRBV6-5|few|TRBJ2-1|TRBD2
CASSYGTSGFPGQFF
TGTGCCAGCAGTTATGGGACTAGTGGGTTTCCAGGGCAGTTCTTC
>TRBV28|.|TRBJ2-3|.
CASTYIDGGGRVSDTQYF
TGTGCCAGCACCTATATCGATGGAGGGGGCAGGGTGTCAGATACGCAGTATTTT
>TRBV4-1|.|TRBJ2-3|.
CASSQELSTDTQYF
TGCGCCAGCAGCCAAGAATTGAGCACAGATACGCAGTATTTT
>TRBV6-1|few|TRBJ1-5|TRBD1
CASSIQGAGNQPQHF
TGTGCCAGCAGCATCCAGGGGGCGGGTAATCAGCCCCAGCATTTT
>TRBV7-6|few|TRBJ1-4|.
CASSLSWGEVTNEKLFF
TGTGCCAGCAGCTTATCTTGGGGAGAGGTCACTAATGAAAAACTGTTTTTT
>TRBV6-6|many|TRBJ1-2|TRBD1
CASSYSSDRVGYTF
TGTGCCAGCAGTTACTCGAGTGACAGGGTTGGCTACACCTTC
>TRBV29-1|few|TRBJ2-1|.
CSVVMTGTDNEQFF
TGCAGCGTTGTAATGACAGGGACTGACAATGAGCAGTTCTTC
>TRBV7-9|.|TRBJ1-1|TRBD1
CASSLSWTGGAGTEAFF
TGTGCCAGCAGCTTATCATGGACAGGGGGCGCGGGCACTGAAGCTTTCTTT
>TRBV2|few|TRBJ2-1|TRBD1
CASSERGTGNNEQFF
TGTGCCAGCAGTGAAAGGGGGACAGGGAATAATGAGCAGTTCTTC
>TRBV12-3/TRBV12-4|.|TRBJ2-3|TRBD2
CASSGLGGTDTQYF
TGTGCCAGCAGCGGACTAGGAGGGACGGATACGCAGTATTTT